This T cell receptor (beta chain) is from a study of identical twins listed by TCRdb under 2016. Turning to the overall study: The study deep-sequenced TCR alpha and beta repertoires from monozygotic twins, unrelated adults of various ages and cord blood to test whether fetal clonotypes persist. To rule out contamination, the twin experiments were replicated at different times with different library preparation protocols.

On this clonotype itself: The target of this receptor is not known. Per-base qualities were not stored, and no clone one base away is much larger.

Every donor in the study was a healthy Caucasian. Three pairs of female monozygotic twins, all aged roughly 18 to 29 years, were included in the twin cohort. Positive isolation kits from Invitrogen were used to isolate CD4+ and CD8+ T cell populations. The germline V gene yields SGHAT for CDR1 and FQNNGV for CDR2. Trimming takes 1 base from V and 5 bases from J, and the germline ends sit 12 bases apart. The CDR3 sequence holds 15 residues, the cysteine and phenylalanine included. Just CDR3 DNA is preserved here, 45 bases in frame from base 1. Library preparation employed 5' RACE. Sequencing was carried out with an Illumina HiSeq 2000. Template switching introduced a universal primer binding site; the final cDNA contained a unique molecular identifier, enabling accurate counting of TCR cDNA molecules. Specific primers in the conserved constant-segment region were used to synthesize first-strand cDNA for TCR alpha and beta chains. To control for contamination, each cDNA library was double barcoded with a SMART-Mk sample barcode plus Illumina barcodes. TruSeq adapter sequences along with Illumina sample barcodes were introduced in two successive PCR steps. Sequencing of the TCR alpha and beta cDNA libraries was done on the Illumina HiSeq platform using custom primers. Per the authors' processing: MiGEC processed the raw reads to extract unique molecular identifiers, while MiXCR was used to determine the CDR3 positions. For each individual, recombination models were inferred using an EM algorithm with the repgenHMM and IGoR tools. The analysis of shared clonotypes was done with the tcR package in R, with sharing normalized by the product of cloneset sizes. Out-of-frame nonproductive sequences were analyzed to study raw recombination free of thymic and clonal selection effects. TCRdb reprocessing: public reads trimmed at Q25 with fastp, clones called with MiXCR, in-frame beta chains kept. Merged by CDR3 protein, the rows form single entries marked with the most common genes and DNA. The V and J calls shown here were made by TCRdb, not taken from the authors' results. In all, the sample holds 270,000 or so distinct CDR3 sequences, and about 8.3% of those were seen once. 3% to 3.5% of the sample rests with the top ten.

What the study reported, not specific to this receptor: Zero-insertion analyses could be partly confounded by invariant T cells such as MAIT and iNKT, though diverse VJ usage argued against such confounding for most clonotypes. Conclusions relied on cross-sectional statistical analysis, since the same donors could not be followed over many years. A weaker excess of twin sharing was found in beta out-of-frame sequences because the signal-to-noise ratio was lowered by fewer shared sequences. Compared with coincidental sharing between unrelated individuals, an excess of low generation-probability sequences was observed among out-of-frame TCR alpha sequences shared between twins. Recombination models systematically underestimated out-of-frame TCR alpha sharing in monozygotic twins but agreed with sharing between unrelated individuals. Fewer insertions were carried by abundant cord blood beta clonotypes, a similar but weaker trend appeared in young adult naive repertoires, and no such trend appeared in memory repertoires.

These data also formed part of another study, on yellow fever vaccine responses in identical twins. From the second report: According to the authors, in identical twins the way T cells responded to vaccination appeared partly convergent and partly personalized. The study precisely tracked vaccine-responding T cell clones in identical twins.

The V gene is TRBV11-2 and the J gene is TRBJ2-1; the D gene cannot be resolved reliably. Specimen: CD8+ T cells sorted from blood. The sequence was obtained from a woman aged 18 to 35 in good health. CDR3 loop: CASSLVRFTNNEQFF. The DNA sequence reads TGTGCCAGCAGCTTAGTCAGGTTTACGAACAATGAGCAGTTCTTC.